These T cell receptor beta chains were read from a single sample in a study of blood T cell repertoires in COVID-19. Using immunoSEQ multiplex PCR, the repertoire was profiled, and TCRdb retains in-frame clones only, with some absent. The sample carries approximately 200,000 clones, 80% to 90% recorded once. The sequenced sample consisted of peripheral blood. The receptors come from a woman aged 45-60 years with acute or convalescent COVID-19. CDR3s include the opening cysteine and the closing phenylalanine or tryptophan. D genes are given only for firm matches. The size of a clone is reported for some rows only, either as once, few or many, or as a class for expanded clones.

v_gene	j_gene	d_gene	abundance	len	CDR3nt	CDR3aa
TRBV5-1	TRBJ2-2	TRBD1	few	15	TGCGCCAGCAGCTCCGGGACAGGGGGCACCGGGGAGCTGTTTTTT	CASSSGTGGTGELFF
TRBV24-1	TRBJ2-1	TRBD2	-	15	TGTGCCACCAGTGAGGCGGGAGGAGCTTACAATGAGCAGTTCTTC	CATSEAGGAYNEQFF
TRBV10-3	TRBJ2-2	-	once	17	TGTGCCATCAGTGAGTCGGCGTTCCTGGAGGGGACCGGGGAGCTGTTTTTT	CAISESAFLEGTGELFF
TRBV2	TRBJ2-2	-	-	13	TGTGCCAGCAGTGAACAGAACACCGGGGAGCTGTTTTTT	CASSEQNTGELFF
TRBV5-1	TRBJ2-3	-	-	15	TGCGCCAGCACCCCTGGCGGGGGCCGCACAGATACGCAGTATTTT	CASTPGGGRTDTQYF
TRBV5-1	TRBJ1-6	TRBD1	-	15	TGCGCCAGCAGTTTAGCCGGGACAGGGGGTTCACCCCTCCACTTT	CASSLAGTGGSPLHF
TRBV29-1	TRBJ1-2	TRBD1	-	13	TGCAGCGCCGACCTGGGACAGAACTATGGCTACACCTTC	CSADLGQNYGYTF
TRBV9	TRBJ2-5	-	-	15	TGTGCCAGCAGCCCTTGGGGCTCAGCGGGAGAGACCCAGTACTTC	CASSPWGSAGETQYF
TRBV7-2	TRBJ1-5	TRBD1	few	18	TGTGCCAGCAGCTTATCCCTGGGCAGGGGGCGTTCGGGTCAGCCCCAGCATTTT	CASSLSLGRGRSGQPQHF
TRBV18	TRBJ2-1	TRBD1	once	15	TGTGCCAGCTCACCGAGACAGGGGTCCTACAATGAGCAGTTCTTC	CASSPRQGSYNEQFF
TRBV25-1	TRBJ2-2	-	-	15	TGTGCCAGCAGTGAAAGGGGAACGAGCACCGGGGAGCTGTTTTTT	CASSERGTSTGELFF
TRBV7-9	TRBJ2-3	TRBD2	-	16	TGTGCCAGCAGCCCAGGGACTAGCGGGAAAACAGATACGCAGTATTTT	CASSPGTSGKTDTQYF
TRBV3-1/TRBV3-2	TRBJ1-2	-	-	17	TGTGCCAGCAGCCCTCTCCCTACAGGGAATCCTCCCTATGGCTACACCTTC	CASSPLPTGNPPYGYTF
TRBV2	TRBJ2-3	TRBD2	-	16	TGTGCCAGCAGTGAAGCCCTAGCGGGGGGCACAGATACGCAGTATTTT	CASSEALAGGTDTQYF
TRBV29-1	TRBJ2-7	TRBD1	-	15	TGCAGCGTTGAGCTCGAGAGGACAGGACTTTACGAGCAGTACTTC	CSVELERTGLYEQYF